This T cell receptor beta chain was captured in a study of blood T cell repertoires in COVID-19. Turning to the study itself: PBMCs, B-cell-depleted T cells, or T cells provided the cDNA or gDNA that made up the material.

CDR3 length: 16 residues. CDR1 is SGDLS, CDR2 YYNGEE, per germline. With 4 bases removed from V and 6 bases from J, the gap between germline ends came to 22 bases. Participants spanned ages about 18 to 90 years and resided in about two dozen US areas. All recovered Cohort 3 donors got two negative PCRs, got clearance, or saw symptom resolution. Measured with immunoSEQ multiplex PCR; TCRdb has only the in-frame clones, and not every one. The table lists 110,000 to 150,000 clones, roughly 88% of them singletons. The TCR originated in a man aged 45-65 years who had recovered from COVID-19. The rearrangement uses TRBV9 and TRBJ2-5, with TRBD1 as a possible D gene (7 bases). The sequencing input was PBMCs or T cells enriched from blood (not recorded which). The CDR3 DNA reads TGTGCCAGCAGCTCCCGAACAGGGGCCGCGGGGAAGACCCAGTACTTC. It specifies CASSSRTGAAGKTQYF.